What follows are 27 T cell receptor beta chains derived from one specimen sequenced in a study of vaccination and CD4 T cells after COVID-19. For these TCRs, the target antigens are not known. Cultured CD4+ T cell DNA underwent sequencing with the Oncomine TCR Beta short-read assay. TCRdb analysed the PCR reads with MiXCR anew, one entry per CDR3 protein. Of roughly 12,000 distinct CDR3 sequences detected, about three fifths appear once; the ten largest clones hold just over 8.5%. Stated treatment: roughly 10-day PBMC culture with coronavirus spike peptide pools or control peptides (ViraFEST assay). Sequenced material: CD4+ T cells from blood, cultured in vitro, taken before SARS-CoV-2 vaccination. These receptor sequences come from a human donor who had recovered from COVID-19.

This clonotype turned up a few times. V gene TRBV7-2 combines with J gene TRBJ1-1; no clear D. CDR1 is SGHTA and CDR2 is FQGNSA in the germline V gene. V was trimmed by 7 bases and J by 1 base, leaving 22 bases between them. The CDR3 is 17 amino acids. CDR3 nucleotides: TGTGCCAGCACCATGGGTGGAGCGGTAGCCCAGAACACTGAAGCTTTCTTT. This gives the protein CASTMGGAVAQNTEAFF. Combining the CDR3 with reference TRBV7-2 and TRBJ1-1 gives the whole variable domain GAGVSQSPSNKVTEKGKDVELRCDPISGHTALYWYRQSLGQGLEFLIYFQGNSAPDKSGLPSDRFSAERTGGSVSTLTIQRTQQEDSAVYLCASTMGGAVAQNTEAFFGQGTRLTVV.

This clonotype was picked up a small number of times. The chain links TRBV7-9 to TRBJ2-5; 11 bases map to TRBD2. The germline V gene encodes CDR1 SEHNR and CDR2 FQNEAQ (reference sequence). V was clipped by 1 base and J by 2 bases; unmatched bases: 6. The CDR3 length is 17 residues. The CDR3 is CASSLGLAGYNQETQYF. As DNA, the CDR3 is TGTGCCAGCAGCTTAGGACTAGCGGGGTATAATCAAGAGACCCAGTACTTC.

J is TRBJ2-1 and V is TRBV15; TRBD1 matches 7 bases. Germline V gives CDR1 LNHNV, CDR2 YYDKDF (reference sequence). The V gene end was trimmed by 1 base and the J gene end by 4 bases; junction bases not matched to a gene: 7. The CDR3 is 16 residues long. CDR3 sequence: CATSRGQTGRYNEQFF. The CDR3 coding sequence is TGTGCCACCAGCAGAGGACAGACAGGGAGATACAATGAGCAGTTCTTC.

Only a few counts were recorded for this clonotype. This chain connects TRBV6-1 to TRBJ1-1; D ambiguous. The CDR3 is 14 residues long. V was trimmed by 5 bases and J by 1 base, leaving 11 bases between them. CDR1 MNHNS and CDR2 SASEGT come from the germline V gene. The CDR3 DNA sequence: TGTGCCAGCAGTCCCCGGGGAGAGAACACTGAAGCTTTCTTT. Its translation is CASSPRGENTEAFF.

This clonotype was picked up a small number of times. The V call is TRBV27, the J call TRBJ2-5; D may be TRBD2 (5 bases). V gave up 5 bases and J gave up 9 bases, with 16 bases separating them. CDR1 is MNHEY, CDR2 SMNVEV, per germline (reference sequence). The CDR3 totals 13 residues. The DNA for the CDR3 is TGTGCCAGCAGTCCACACCCCCCCGGGGCCCAGTACTTC. This sequence encodes CASSPHPPGAQYF.

The rearrangement joins TRBV19 to TRBJ1-1; 10 bases match TRBD1. In germline, CDR1 is LNHDA, CDR2 SQIVND (reference sequence). With V trimmed by 5 bases and J by 3 bases, 9 bases remained unmatched. The CDR3 consists of 16 residues. CDR3 DNA sequence: TGTGCCAGTAGTCCCGGACAGGGGGAAAGATACACTGAAGCTTTCTTT. It is translated as CASSPGQGERYTEAFF.

This clonotype showed up just once. The chain carries TRBV20-1 and TRBJ2-3, with D unclear. Trimming cost V 0 bases and J 0 bases, with 13 bases left between them. CDR1 is DFQATT, CDR2 SNEGSKA, per germline (reference sequence). This CDR3 is built from 16 residues. CDR3 region: CSARDPQAPSTDTQYF. The CDR3 bases are TGCAGTGCTAGAGACCCCCAAGCCCCTAGCACAGATACGCAGTATTTT.

The chain has TRBV6-5 and TRBJ1-2; D possibly corresponds to TRBD1 (6 bases). Germline CDR1 MNHEY, CDR2 SVGAGI. This CDR3 is built from 16 residues. V was shortened by 0 bases and J by 4 bases, with 15 bases between the two germline ends. DNA for the CDR3: TGTGCCAGCAGTTACTCGACACCTCAAGGGGGCTATGGCTACACCTTC. As protein: CASSYSTPQGGYGYTF.

The chain joins TRBV7-2 to TRBJ1-2; D ambiguous. V gave up 5 bases and J gave up 3 bases, with 7 bases separating them. The CDR3 runs 12 residues. Germline CDR1 SGHTA, CDR2 FQGNSA. CDR3 bases: TGTGCCAGCAGCCCCCGGGACTATGGCTACACCTTC. It yields the protein CASSPRDYGYTF.

The chain couples TRBV7-2 to TRBJ2-7; D not resolved. Trimming cost V 1 base and J 0 bases, with 7 bases left between them. Germline lookup yields CDR1 SGHTA and CDR2 FQGNSA. This CDR3 is built from 14 residues. In DNA, the CDR3 is TGTGCCAGCAGCTTAGGCCCTAGCTCCTACGAGCAGTACTTC. Its translation is CASSLGPSSYEQYF.

The chain combines TRBV11-3 with TRBJ2-3; a possible D gene is TRBD1 (6 bases). Germline CDR1 is SGHNT and CDR2 is YENEEA. V was pared by 4 bases and J by 2 bases, with 13 bases between. This CDR3 is 15 amino acids long. This CDR3 reads CASSSRTAYTDTQYF. The CDR3, as DNA: TGTGCCAGCAGCTCCCGGACAGCATACACAGATACGCAGTATTTT.

The V and J genes are TRBV21-1 and TRBJ1-1; TRBD1 is the table's D call and was not checked against the DNA. TRBV21-1 corresponds to a pseudogene. The CDR3 extends over 14 amino acids. The CDR3 sequence: CASRPTGFGTEAFF. CDR3 DNA sequence: TGTGCCAGCAGACCCACAGGGTTCGGGACTGAAGCTTTCTTT.

The chain uses TRBV5-4 and TRBJ1-6; 11 bases fit TRBD1. Losses at the gene ends were 4 bases for V and 10 bases for J; bases not matched to a gene: 7. The CDR3 loop spans 15 amino acids. Germline V gene lookup returns CDR1 SGHNT and CDR2 YYREEE (reference sequence). The CDR3 nucleotides read TGTGCCAGCAGCACGGGACAGGGGGATGAATCACCCCTCCACTTT. Amino acid sequence: CASSTGQGDESPLHF. The whole variable domain, remainder taken from reference TRBV5-4 and TRBJ1-6, is ETGVTQSPTHLIKTRGQQVTLRCSSQSGHNTVSWYQQALGQGPQFIFQYYREEENGRGNFPPRFSGLQFPNYSSELNVNALELDDSALYLCASSTGQGDESPLHFGNGTRLTVT.

This chain uses TRBV19 with TRBJ1-2; no firm D call. Germline values: CDR1 LNHDA, CDR2 SQIVND (reference sequence). There are 14 residues in the CDR3. Trimming removed 1 base at V and 3 bases at J, with 9 bases between. The CDR3 spells CASSIGTVDYGYTF. CDR3 DNA sequence: TGTGCCAGTAGTATAGGCACAGTAGACTATGGCTACACCTTC.

The chain combines TRBV7-7 with TRBJ2-5; no definite D call. The V and J ends lost 2 bases and 4 bases respectively, with 11 bases between them. This CDR3 is built from 14 residues. Germline loops: CDR1 SSHAT, CDR2 FNYEAQ (reference sequence). The DNA for the CDR3 is TGTGCCAGCAGCTTAACCTTCCCCCCAGAGACCCAGTACTTC. The encoded protein is CASSLTFPPETQYF.

The V gene is TRBV5-4, the J gene TRBJ2-7, with TRBD1 matching over 7 bases. Germline CDR1 and CDR2: SGHNT and YYREEE (reference sequence). This CDR3 spans 15 amino acids. V dropped 2 bases and J dropped 7; count of bases not matched to a gene: 12. The CDR3 DNA is TGTGCCAGCAGCTTTCGTTCAGGGGGTAAACAGGAGCAGTACTTC. Its protein product is CASSFRSGGKQEQYF.

The rearrangement links TRBV6-5 to TRBJ1-1; 7 bases match TRBD1. Trimming took 0 bases from V and 1 from J; bases not matched to a gene: 5. The CDR3 is 16 amino acids. Per germline, CDR1 MNHEY and CDR2 SVGAGI. The CDR3 nucleotides are TGTGCCAGCAGTTACTCCCGGGACAGTGGGAACACTGAAGCTTTCTTT. Translation gives CASSYSRDSGNTEAFF.

This clonotype showed up just a few times. J is TRBJ2-3 and V is TRBV6-5; D ambiguous. V lost 0 bases and J lost 6, with 7 bases in between. Germline V gene lookup returns CDR1 MNHEY and CDR2 SVGAGI. This CDR3 is built from 13 residues. The CDR3 sequence: CASSYSTYDTQYF. The CDR3 nucleotides are TGTGCCAGCAGTTACTCGACTTATGATACGCAGTATTTT.

CDR3 coding DNA: TGTGCCAGCAGTCGGGGACTAGCGGAGGGCACAGATACGCAGTATTTT. It encodes CASSRGLAEGTDTQYF. The rearrangement uses TRBV7-9 and TRBJ2-3; 11 nucleotides match TRBD2. Trimming cost V 6 bases and J 1 base; bases outside gene matches: 6. The CDR3 is 16 amino acids. CDR1 is SEHNR, CDR2 FQNEAQ, per germline (reference sequence).

This clonotype was observed a handful of times. The chain uses TRBV15 and TRBJ2-2; D is uncertain. The CDR3 has 15 amino acids. Germline-derived CDR1 and CDR2 are LNHNV and YYDKDF (reference sequence). V was pared by 0 bases and J by 0 bases, with 5 bases between. CDR3 protein: CATSRDLTNTGELFF. CDR3 nucleotide sequence: TGTGCCACCAGCAGAGATCTCACGAACACCGGGGAGCTGTTTTTT.

The chain employs TRBV2 and TRBJ2-7; 7 bases line up with TRBD1. This CDR3 is 12 amino acids long. Germline CDR1 is SNHLY and CDR2 is FYNNEI. V lost 11 bases and J lost 7; bases outside the gene matches: 11. The DNA of the CDR3 is TGTGCCTCAAGGAGAGAGACAGGGGAGCAGTACTTC. Encoded protein: CASRRETGEQYF. Full variable domain (outside the CDR3, taken from reference TRBV2 and TRBJ2-7): EPEVTQTPSHQVTQMGQEVILRCVPISNHLYFYWYRQILGQKVEFLVSFYNNEISEKSEIFDDQFSVERPDGSNFTLKIRSTKLEDSAMYFCASRRETGEQYFGPGTRLTVT.

The chain is built from TRBV7-2 and TRBJ1-2, with TRBD1 identical over 8 bases. Germline V gene lookup returns CDR1 SGHTA and CDR2 FQGNSA. The V segment lost 2 bases and the J segment 1 base; nucleotides outside the gene matches: 3. The length of the CDR3 is 15 residues. This chain's CDR3 is CASSLQGAINYGYTF. In DNA form, the CDR3 reads TGTGCCAGCAGCTTACAGGGGGCGATTAACTATGGCTACACCTTC.

This clonotype was detected a few times. As DNA, the CDR3 is TGTGCCTGGAGTGTACGTGGGGATCAGCCCCAGCATTTT. Residues: CAWSVRGDQPQHF. This chain joins TRBV30 and TRBJ1-5; D is unclear. Germline assignment: CDR1 GTSNPN and CDR2 SVGIG (reference sequence). Trimming stripped 0 bases from V and 5 bases from J, with 8 bases between. The CDR3 totals 13 residues.

The rearrangement links TRBV20-1 to TRBJ2-1, with 9 nucleotides matching TRBD2. J lost 0 bases, V lost 0 bases, and 12 bases had no gene match. CDR3 length: 19 residues. Looked up from germline, CDR1 is DFQATT and CDR2 is SNEGSKA (reference sequence). CDR3 nucleotides: TGCAGTGCTAGAGATCATGCACTAGCGGGCCTCAGCTCCTACAATGAGCAGTTCTTC. Translated, it gives CSARDHALAGLSSYNEQFF.

The gene calls are TRBV4-3 and TRBJ1-6; a weak D match, TRBD1 (5 bases). Germline-derived CDR1 and CDR2 are LGHNA and YSLEER. The V end was cut by 4 bases, the J end by 10 bases, with 14 bases between. The CDR3 loop spans 14 amino acids. CDR3 bases: TGCGCCAGCAGCCCAAGGGCCGGGGGATCACCCCTCCACTTT. Protein: CASSPRAGGSPLHF.

The rearrangement joins TRBV28 to TRBJ2-7, with TRBD1 matching over 11 bases. CDR1 MDHEN and CDR2 SYDVKM come from the germline V gene. The CDR3 consists of 16 residues. V lost 6 bases, J lost 5 bases, and 12 bases stayed unmatched. The CDR3 sequence: CASSSLAGTGGNEQYF. CDR3 in DNA: TGTGCCAGCAGCTCCCTCGCCGGGACAGGGGGAAACGAGCAGTACTTC.

This rearrangement joins TRBV20-1 to TRBJ1-4, with TRBD1 identical over 11 bases. Germline V lookup: CDR1 DFQATT, CDR2 SNEGSKA (reference sequence). This CDR3 comprises 14 residues. J gave up 0 bases and V 6 bases, and 0 bases lay outside the gene matches. The CDR3 nucleotides read TGCAGTGCGGGACAGGGGGCAACTAATGAAAAACTGTTTTTT. It is translated as CSAGQGATNEKLFF.